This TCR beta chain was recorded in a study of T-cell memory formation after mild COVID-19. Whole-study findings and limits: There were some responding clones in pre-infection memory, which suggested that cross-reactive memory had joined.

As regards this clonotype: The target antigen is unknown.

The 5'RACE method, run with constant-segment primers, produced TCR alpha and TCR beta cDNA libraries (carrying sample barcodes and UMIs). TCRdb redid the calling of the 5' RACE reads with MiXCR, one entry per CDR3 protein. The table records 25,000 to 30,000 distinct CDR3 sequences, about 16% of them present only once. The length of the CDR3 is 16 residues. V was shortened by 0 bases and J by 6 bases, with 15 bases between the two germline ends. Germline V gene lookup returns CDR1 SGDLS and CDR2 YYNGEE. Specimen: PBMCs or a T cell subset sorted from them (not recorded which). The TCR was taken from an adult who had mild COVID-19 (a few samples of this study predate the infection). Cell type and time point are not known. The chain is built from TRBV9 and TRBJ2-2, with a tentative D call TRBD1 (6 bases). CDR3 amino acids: CASSVETGKEAGELFF. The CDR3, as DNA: TGTGCCAGCAGCGTAGAAACAGGGAAGGAGGCCGGGGAGCTGTTTTTT.